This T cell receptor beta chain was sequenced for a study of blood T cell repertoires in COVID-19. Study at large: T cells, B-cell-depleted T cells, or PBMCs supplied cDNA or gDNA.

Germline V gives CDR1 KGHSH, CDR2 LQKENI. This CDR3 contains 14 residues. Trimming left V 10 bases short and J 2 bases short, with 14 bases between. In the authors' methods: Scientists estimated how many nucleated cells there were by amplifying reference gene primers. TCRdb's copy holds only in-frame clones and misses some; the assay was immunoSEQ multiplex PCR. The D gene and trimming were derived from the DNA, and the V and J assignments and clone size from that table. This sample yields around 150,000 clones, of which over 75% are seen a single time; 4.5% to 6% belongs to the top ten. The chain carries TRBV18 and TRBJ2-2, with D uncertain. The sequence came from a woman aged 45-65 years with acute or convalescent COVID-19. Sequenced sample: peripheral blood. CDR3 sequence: CATPWAANTGELFF. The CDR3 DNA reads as TGTGCCACCCCCTGGGCCGCAAACACCGGGGAGCTGTTTTTT.